This T cell receptor (beta chain) was recorded in a study of identical twins. TCRdb independently ran MiXCR on the 5' RACE reads; one entry per CDR3 protein. The sample lists just under 650,000 distinct CDR3 sequences; 7.1% were seen once. In this sample, this clonotype turned up many times. The CDR3 extends over 18 amino acids. Germline lookup yields CDR1 SGHRS and CDR2 YFSETQ. Trimming pared 4 bases from V and 3 bases from J, leaving 24 bases between. This same sample was also taken into another study, of yellow fever vaccine responses in identical twins.

This TCR derives from a woman between 18 and 30 years old in good health. The sequencing sample was made of PBMCs. The V gene is TRBV5-1, the J gene TRBJ2-3; a possible D gene is TRBD1 (6 bases). CDR3 sequence reads: CASSDHIFDRSVTDTQYF. For the CDR3, the DNA is TGCGCCAGCAGCGACCATATATTCGACAGGAGTGTAACAGATACGCAGTATTTT.